A selection of T cell receptor beta chains follows, all from one sample in a study of blood T cell repertoires in COVID-19. Method: immunoSEQ multiplex PCR; TCRdb's copy keeps in-frame clones and lacks some. The profile shows more than 300,000 clones, roughly 90% of them singletons. The sample was peripheral blood. These receptors all stem from a woman aged 40 to 50 with COVID-19, enrolled during active disease. The CDR3 runs from the conserved cysteine through the conserved F or W. D genes are given only for firm matches. Clone size is stated in some rows and not others, as once, few, many or a class when expanded.

j_call v_call d_call clone_size cdr3_aa cdr3_nt
TRBJ2-5 TRBV6-5 NA NA CASSYWGPQETQYF TGTGCCAGCAGTTACTGGGGGCCCCAAGAGACCCAGTACTTC
TRBJ2-2 TRBV19 NA NA CASSIGRGVAVTGELFF TGTGCCAGTAGTATAGGGAGGGGAGTTGCAGTCACCGGGGAGCTGTTTTTT
TRBJ1-5 TRBV7-2 TRBD1 NA CASSWDRGIQPQHF TGTGCCAGCAGCTGGGACAGGGGTATTCAGCCCCAGCATTTT
TRBJ2-7 TRBV6-5 NA NA CASSFQGPYEQYF TGTGCCAGCAGCTTTCAGGGCCCCTACGAGCAGTACTTC
TRBJ2-1 TRBV27 NA NA CASRPLLLGPVSGEQFF TGTGCCAGCAGACCCCTCTTGTTGGGGCCGGTCTCTGGCGAGCAGTTCTTC
TRBJ2-7 TRBV28 NA NA CASSWGVPYEQYF TGTGCCAGCAGTTGGGGGGTCCCCTACGAGCAGTACTTC
TRBJ2-7 TRBV27 NA NA CASSSQGFGYEQYF TGTGCCAGCAGTTCGCAGGGGTTCGGCTACGAGCAGTACTTC
TRBJ2-2 TRBV7-8 TRBD1 NA CASSLDDRAGELFF TGTGCCAGCAGCTTAGACGACAGGGCCGGGGAGCTGTTTTTT
TRBJ1-1 TRBV29-1 NA NA CSGLQVNTEAFF TGCAGCGGGTTACAGGTGAACACTGAAGCTTTCTTT
TRBJ1-6 TRBV30 NA NA CAWSVGQGTGSPLHF TGTGCCTGGAGTGTAGGTCAGGGGACGGGGTCACCCCTCCACTTT
TRBJ2-7 TRBV19 TRBD1 NA CASSLVQGAYEQYF TGTGCCAGTAGTCTAGTCCAGGGGGCCTACGAGCAGTACTTC
TRBJ1-6 TRBV28 TRBD1 NA CASSQMTGSLSPLHF TGTGCCAGCAGCCAGATGACAGGGTCCCTCTCGCCCCTCCACTTT
TRBJ1-1 TRBV9 NA NA CASSPGVNTEAFF TGTGCCAGCAGCCCAGGGGTCAACACTGAAGCTTTCTTT
TRBJ1-2 TRBV27 TRBD1 NA CASRLTGGLGYTF TGTGCCAGCAGATTGACAGGGGGCTTAGGCTACACCTTC
TRBJ2-5 TRBV7-2 TRBD2 NA CASSLSGGLGQETQYF TGTGCCAGCAGCTTGTCGGGGGGATTGGGCCAAGAGACCCAGTACTTC
TRBJ1-1 TRBV27 NA NA CASSPEASNTEAFF TGTGCCAGCAGTCCAGAGGCCTCGAACACTGAAGCTTTCTTT
TRBJ1-2 TRBV18 TRBD1 NA CASSTDRDNYGYTF TGTGCCAGCTCGACTGACAGGGATAACTATGGCTACACCTTC
TRBJ1-1 TRBV4-2 TRBD1 NA CASSPIGQGNTEAFF TGTGCCAGCAGCCCGATCGGACAGGGGAACACTGAAGCTTTCTTT
TRBJ2-3 TRBV7-6 TRBD2 once CASSQGAGGTDTQYF TGTGCCAGCAGCCAGGGAGCGGGAGGCACAGATACGCAGTATTTT
TRBJ1-2 TRBV5-1 NA NA CASSFRTEPNYGYTF TGCGCCAGCAGCTTCCGGACAGAGCCTAACTATGGCTACACCTTC
TRBJ1-1 TRBV6-1 TRBD1 NA CASSELGRGRAFF TGTGCCAGCAGTGAATTGGGCAGGGGGCGAGCTTTCTTT
TRBJ1-2 TRBV2 NA NA CASSGTPGYGYTF TGTGCCAGCAGTGGGACGCCGGGGTATGGCTACACCTTC
TRBJ2-2 TRBV4-1 TRBD2 NA CASSQEAGVGTGELFF TGCGCCAGCAGCCAAGAAGCGGGGGTAGGAACCGGGGAGCTGTTTTTT
TRBJ1-2 TRBV5-4 NA NA CASSLYGGGYTF TGTGCCAGCAGCTTGTACGGCGGTGGCTACACCTTC
TRBJ1-1 TRBV19 NA NA CASSMRSLVEAFF TGTGCCAGTAGTATGAGATCGCTGGTTGAAGCTTTCTTT
TRBJ2-7 TRBV4-1 NA NA CASSQVLALSYEQYF TGCGCCAGCAGCCAAGTCCTAGCGCTTTCCTACGAGCAGTACTTC
TRBJ2-1 TRBV4-1 NA NA CASSQPGQRGKNEQFF TGCGCCAGCAGCCAACCGGGACAAAGAGGTAAAAATGAGCAGTTCTTC
TRBJ1-1 TRBV9 NA NA CASSVARERFTEAFF TGTGCCAGCAGCGTGGCCAGGGAACGATTCACTGAAGCTTTCTTT
TRBJ1-2 TRBV2 NA NA CASSDLVGYGYTF TGTGCCAGCAGTGATTTGGTCGGCTATGGCTACACCTTC
TRBJ2-7 TRBV3-1/TRBV3-2 TRBD2 NA CASSPYLSGGAYEQYF TGTGCCAGCAGCCCGTATTTAAGCGGGGGGGCCTACGAGCAGTACTTC
TRBJ1-6 TRBV30 TRBD1 NA CAWNRGLHSSPLHF TGTGCCTGGAACAGGGGGCTACATTCTTCACCCCTCCACTTT
TRBJ1-4 TRBV5-1 NA once CASSLAGEFNEKLFF TGCGCCAGCAGCTTGGCGGGAGAGTTTAATGAAAAACTGTTTTTT
TRBJ1-3 TRBV3-1/TRBV3-2 TRBD1 once CASNTARGPGNTIYF TGTGCCAGCAACACGGCCAGGGGGCCTGGAAACACCATATATTTT
TRBJ2-3 TRBV7-6 TRBD2 NA CASSMTSGSSLSTDTQYF TGTGCCAGCAGCATGACTAGCGGGAGTAGTCTAAGCACAGATACGCAGTATTTT
TRBJ2-1 TRBV11-2 TRBD2 once CASSLVSGRNNEQFF TGTGCCAGCAGCTTAGTTAGCGGGAGGAACAATGAGCAGTTCTTC
TRBJ2-2 TRBV4-2 TRBD1 NA CASSRPEGQGGTGELFF TGTGCCAGCAGCCGACCCGAGGGACAGGGTGGCACCGGGGAGCTGTTTTTT
TRBJ1-3 TRBV5-1 NA NA CASSLAGGSSGNTIYF TGCGCCAGCAGCTTGGCTGGGGGGAGCTCTGGAAACACCATATATTTT
TRBJ1-5 TRBV27 TRBD1 NA CASRQTGGAGGNQPQHF TGTGCCAGCAGACAAACAGGGGGCGCGGGGGGCAATCAGCCCCAGCATTTT
TRBJ1-5 TRBV5-5 TRBD1 NA CASSGTGGTNQPQHF TGTGCCAGCAGCGGGACAGGGGGTACCAATCAGCCCCAGCATTTT
TRBJ1-5 TRBV10-3 TRBD1 NA CAISSGGGLNQPQHF TGTGCCATCAGTTCAGGGGGCGGACTCAATCAGCCCCAGCATTTT
TRBJ2-5 TRBV19 TRBD1 NA CASSHGQGSGTQYF TGTGCCAGTAGTCACGGACAGGGCAGTGGGACCCAGTACTTC
TRBJ1-2 TRBV5-4 TRBD1 NA CASSSDTRGHTTGGYTF TGTGCCAGCAGCTCGGATACGAGGGGGCACACAACGGGTGGCTACACCTTC
TRBJ1-6 TRBV4-3 TRBD1 NA CASSQDLRGQLHSPLHF TGCGCCAGCAGCCAAGATTTGCGGGGACAGCTTCATTCACCCCTCCACTTT
TRBJ1-4 TRBV5-6 NA NA CASSLDRSSTNEKLFF TGTGCCAGCAGCTTGGACAGGTCCTCAACTAATGAAAAACTGTTTTTT
TRBJ1-3 TRBV6-5 NA few CASSYAPLSSGNTIYF TGTGCCAGCAGTTATGCTCCTCTCAGCTCTGGAAACACCATATATTTT
TRBJ2-1 TRBV28 NA NA CASSLGWRGRGLIYNEQFF TGTGCCAGCAGTTTAGGTTGGCGGGGGCGGGGACTCATTTACAATGAGCAGTTCTTC